This T cell receptor beta chain came from a study of blood T cell repertoires in COVID-19 (TCRdb year 2020). For the wider study: The collaborator samples originated in the United States, Italy and Spain and spanned the acute and convalescent phases of COVID-19. The prospective study material was composed of cDNA or gDNA derived from T cells, B-cell-depleted T cells, or PBMCs. Subjects who had been exposed to COVID-19, were actively infected with it, or had recovered from it provided the deeply sampled blood TCRbeta repertoires that made up the dataset. The repertoires were released in a freely available public database intended as a resource for research on the immune response to SARS-CoV-2. Samples came from the ongoing ImmuneRACE study (first 160 participants) plus 1,254 subjects from 6 global collaborators. A de-identified subject ID, COVID-19 status, age in years and sex were almost always included in the sample metadata. Where available, HLA class I and class II types were taken from metadata supplied by the sample provider and were not determined by assay-based typing.

Each collaborating institution followed its own protocols to collect whole blood in K2EDTA tubes. For TCRbeta analysis, collaborator samples were shipped as frozen whole blood, as isolated PBMCs, or as DNA extracted from either sample type. Trimming removed 7 bases from V and 4 bases from J, leaving 16 bases between the germline ends. Reading from cysteine to phenylalanine, the CDR3 counts 13 amino acids. Left in the record is the CDR3 DNA by itself, 39 bases read in frame from the first base. The germline V gene gives CDR1 as SQVTM and CDR2 as ANQGSEA. TCRbeta CDR3 regions were amplified from genomic DNA using the immunoSEQ Assay, a bias-controlled multiplex PCR. The authors' analysis ran thus. The number of nucleated cells in each sample was estimated from the amplification of reference gene primers within the assay. Sequence reads were collapsed and filtered to measure the absolute abundance of every unique TCRbeta CDR3 rearrangement. For each sample, productive Simpson clonality was calculated by taking the square root of Simpson's diversity index across productive rearrangements. The clones in this table, taken by TCRdb from immuneACCESS, are in-frame only. Not every clone is retained; where verified, under half of the shortfall comes from an unresolved V gene, and the cause of the rest is unknown. D and trimming come from the DNA, and the V and J calls and clone size come from that table. Recorded for this sample are 130,000 to 150,000 clones; approximately 90% of them occurred a single time. Of the sample, roughly 1.6% falls within the top ten clones.

This clone has more than one count but fewer than ten. Its target antigen remains unknown. There are no base qualities to consult, and no much larger clone falls within one base. The research as a whole found: The quantity of clinical and demographic metadata differed by source and by participant and was supplied without curation.

This receptor was taken from a human donor in a cohort sampled during active COVID-19. Sequenced: peripheral blood. Rearrangement joined TRBV29-1 to TRBJ1-2, and TRBD1 may be the D gene, going by 5 matching bases. The CDR3 protein is CSAPSLGGYGYTF. The bases read TGCAGCGCCCCCTCCCTGGGGGGCTATGGCTACACCTTC. With the portions outside the CDR3 filled from the reference TRBV29-1 and TRBJ1-2 genes, the complete variable region becomes SAVISQKPSRDICQRGTSLTIQCQVDSQVTMMFWYRQQPGQSLTLIATANQGSEATYESGFVIDKFPISRPNLTFSTLTVSNMSPEDSSIYLCSAPSLGGYGYTFGSGTRLTVV.